This TCR beta chain was captured in a study of cytomegalovirus exposure and HLA in healthy donors (dated by TCRdb to about 2017). Context from the whole study: A later analysis indicated that the 120 validation repertoires were generated on the platform also employed for the roughly 720 repertoires of the first cohort. The study was designed to test whether signatures of past pathogen exposure could be identified by cataloging public T cell receptors. Besides the first cohort of roughly 660 subjects, a separate validation cohort made up of 95 to 150 different subjects was used. To predict cytomegalovirus infection status, the study brought together high-throughput TCR immunosequencing, statistical association of individual TCRs with disease status, and machine learning.

The donors belonged to the validation cohort of over a hundred subjects, which was separate from the roughly 700-subject first cohort. From cysteine to phenylalanine, the CDR3 is 13 amino acids long. The CDR3 DNA has 39 bases and is translated from base 1. As encoded in the germline V gene, CDR1 is MDHEN while CDR2 is SYDVKM. At the junction V is shortened by 3 bases and J by 6 bases, with 9 bases in between. Worth noting for this clone: This clone's antigen is unknown. Base qualities are not provided; no much larger clone lies one nucleotide away.

Broader findings and caveats from the paper: According to the authors, the approach could potentially be generalized to other disease states and immunological phenotypes. Most TCR sequences were seen in very few donors, while some public TCRs were found in many individuals. The validation cohort had no HLA typing available for a later analysis, so co-occurrence within that cohort was assessed over all 110 or so repertoires. A total of fewer than 200 TCR beta chains were listed by the study as associated with cytomegalovirus. Subsequent analysis determined that TCRs grouped into clusters in the first cohort also showed a tendency toward co-occurrence across the roughly 110 validation repertoires, and 85% to 95% of cluster scores exceeded 0. In both the original and validation cohorts, the classifier was reported to diagnose cytomegalovirus status with high specificity and sensitivity. A few of the identified cytomegalovirus-associated TCR beta chains were confirmed in vitro to be specific for cytomegalovirus antigens.

The library was obtained by the immunoSEQ multiplex PCR assay. The original pipeline was this. A statistical classification framework was developed to diagnose cytomegalovirus status using the catalog of TCR beta chain sequences. Sourced from immuneACCESS, this table was stored by TCRdb with only in-frame sequences that have V and J called. A share of the clones is absent; for the studies checked, an unresolved V gene accounts for under half, and the remainder has no known explanation. V, J and clone size derive from that table, while D and trimming were established from the DNA sequence. A total of about 240,000 clones appear in this sample, about 83% of them only once. Clones ranked in the top ten supply 2.5% to 3% of the sample.

The sample comprised PBMCs. Rearrangement joined TRBV28 to TRBJ2-1; D gene: possibly TRBD2, on 6 matching bases. The sequence was collected from a man younger than 35 in good health and CMV-seronegative. The nucleotide sequence is TGTGCCAGCAGTTTGACTAGGAGCAATGAGCAGTTCTTC. This is translated as CASSLTRSNEQFF. With all but the CDR3 taken from the reference TRBV28 and TRBJ2-1 genes, the full variable domain is: DVKVTQSSRYLVKRTGEKVFLECVQDMDHENMFWYRQDPGLGLRLIYFSYDVKMKEKGDIPEGYSVSREKKERFSLILESASTNQTSMYLCASSLTRSNEQFFGPGTRLTVL.